The rows below give T cell receptor beta chains drawn from one sample of a study of identical twins. Each CDR3 protein is one row after TCRdb ran MiXCR on the 5' RACE reads. The sample lists around 290,000 distinct CDR3 sequences, 9.5% occurring once. The same sample was also used in a study of yellow fever vaccine responses in identical twins.

The sample taken for sequencing was CD8+ T cells sorted from blood. All receptors derive from a woman younger than 35 in good health. CDR3s include the opening cysteine and the closing phenylalanine or tryptophan. The D gene is left open where the match is weak. The size of a clone is reported for some rows only, either as once, few or many, or as a class for expanded clones.

.,TRBV30,TRBJ2-7,.,TGTGCCTGGAGTGTACTACAGGGAACAGGCGAGCAGTACTTC,CAWSVLQGTGEQYF
.,TRBV12-3/TRBV12-4,TRBJ2-3,TRBD2,TGTGCCAGCACCAAGGACGGATCCGGGACTAGGGGCACAGATACGCAGTATTTT,CASTKDGSGTRGTDTQYF
few,TRBV6-5,TRBJ2-7,.,TGTGCCAGCGGGTTTAGCTCCTACGAGCAGTACTTC,CASGFSSYEQYF
many,TRBV3-1,TRBJ1-1,.,TGTGCCAGCAGCCTCCCCCTCGGGGAGAACACTGAAGCTTTCTTT,CASSLPLGENTEAFF
.,TRBV6-1,TRBJ2-1,TRBD1,TGTGCCAGCAGTGACCGGGACAGGGCCTACAATGAGCAGTTCTTC,CASSDRDRAYNEQFF
few,TRBV7-6,TRBJ2-7,.,TGTGCCAGCAGCTCGGACAGTTTCTACGAGCAGTACTTC,CASSSDSFYEQYF
.,TRBV5-1,TRBJ1-5,.,TGCGCCAGCAGCTTGGGAAGGGGCCAGCCCCAGCATTTT,CASSLGRGQPQHF
few,TRBV4-3,TRBJ2-5,.,TGCGCCAGCAGCCCATTCGGACAGACACAAGAGACCCAGTACTTC,CASSPFGQTQETQYF
many,TRBV3-1,TRBJ2-7,.,TGTGCCAGCAGCCAAGATTGGCCGAAAAACTACGAGCAGTACTTC,CASSQDWPKNYEQYF
many,TRBV5-1,TRBJ2-7,.,TGCGCCAGCAGCTTGATTACGAGTTACGAGCAGTACTTC,CASSLITSYEQYF
.,TRBV7-9,TRBJ1-1,.,TGTGCCAGCAGCTTATGGGCAGGGTTAACGGCTGAAGCTTTCTTT,CASSLWAGLTAEAFF
few,TRBV6-1,TRBJ2-7,.,TGTGCCAGCAGCCCAGCGGTGGGGACCCCTGGCGAGCAGTACTTC,CASSPAVGTPGEQYF
.,TRBV20-1,TRBJ1-5,TRBD1,TGCAGTGCTAGAGATCCTGGACAGGGGGCAATCTATCAGCCCCAGCATTTT,CSARDPGQGAIYQPQHF
.,TRBV6-2/TRBV6-3,TRBJ2-7,TRBD2,TGTGCCAGCAGTTACGAACGGGGGGACCCCTACGAGCAGTACTTC,CASSYERGDPYEQYF
few,TRBV7-9,TRBJ1-3,.,TGTGCCAGCAGCTTCGGACAAGTAACGGGAAACACCATATATTTT,CASSFGQVTGNTIYF
.,TRBV9,TRBJ2-2,TRBD2,TGTGCCAGCAGCGTAGAGGGACTAGTCACCGGGGAGCTGTTTTTT,CASSVEGLVTGELFF
few,TRBV11-2,TRBJ2-1,TRBD2,TGTGCCAGCAGCGACCCAGTGGGACTAGCGGGAGGACATGGCTCCTACAATGAGCAGTTCTTC,CASSDPVGLAGGHGSYNEQFF
many,TRBV4-3,TRBJ2-5,TRBD1,TGCGCCAGCAGCCAAGGGACAGGGTTAGGAGAGACCCAGTACTTC,CASSQGTGLGETQYF
few,TRBV30,TRBJ2-3,.,TGTGCCTGGAGTGTCATCTTTGGGGATACGCAGTATTTT,CAWSVIFGDTQYF
few,TRBV3-1,TRBJ2-1,.,TGTGCCAGCAGCCAAGAACCGTGGCCGACTAGTCAGCAGTGGGATGAGCAGTTCTTC,CASSQEPWPTSQQWDEQFF
.,TRBV18,TRBJ2-7,TRBD2,TGTGCCAGCTCACCAGGTCCCCTCGGACTAGCGGAATACGAGCAGTACTTC,CASSPGPLGLAEYEQYF
few,TRBV20-1,TRBJ2-7,TRBD2,TGCAGTGCTAGAGATTTGGCGGGGGTGCCCTACGAGCAGTACTTC,CSARDLAGVPYEQYF
few,TRBV20-1,TRBJ2-7,TRBD1,TGCAGTGCTAGAGACAGGGGGCAGGAGCAGTACTTC,CSARDRGQEQYF
.,TRBV28,TRBJ2-4,TRBD1,TGTGCCAGCAGCTCCCCTGGACAGGGGGCCTGGAACATTCAGTACTTC,CASSSPGQGAWNIQYF
.,TRBV2,TRBJ2-7,TRBD2,TGTGCCAGCAGTGAAGCGCCCTTAGCGGGGGCCCTCTACGAGCAGTACTTC,CASSEAPLAGALYEQYF
few,TRBV12-3/TRBV12-4,TRBJ1-6,.,TGTGCCAGCAGCCGATCGGAGGGGCCGAGTTCACCCCTCCACTTT,CASSRSEGPSSPLHF
few,TRBV11-1,TRBJ2-5,.,TGTGCCAGCAGCTTAGGGCCCGCGGTTGGACACCCACAAGAGACCCAGTACTTC,CASSLGPAVGHPQETQYF
.,TRBV20-1,TRBJ1-2,.,TGCAGTGCTAGCTTCTATGGCTACACCTTC,CSASFYGYTF
many,TRBV29-1,TRBJ1-1,.,TGCAGCGTTTCTGGTATGAACACTGAAGCTTTCTTT,CSVSGMNTEAFF
.,TRBV28,TRBJ2-2,.,TGTGCCAGCAGCTACAGGTTAACCGGGGAGCTGTTTTTT,CASSYRLTGELFF
many,TRBV24-1,TRBJ1-2,.,TGTGCCACCAGTGACCCCTACAGCGAGGGTGGCTACACCTTC,CATSDPYSEGGYTF
.,TRBV2,TRBJ2-5,TRBD1,TGTGCCAGCATTGACAGGGAACAGACCCAGTACTTC,CASIDREQTQYF
few,TRBV11-2,TRBJ2-1,.,TGTGCCAGCAGCTTGTGGAGAAGCTCCTACAATGAGCAGTTCTTC,CASSLWRSSYNEQFF